What follows are 22 T cell receptor beta chains derived from one specimen sequenced in a study of blood T cells in healthy people across ages. Primed by a sample-barcoded 5' primer and a J-beta primer mix, a second PCR proceeded for roughly 6 to 12 cycles. TCRdb re-called the 5' RACE reads with MiXCR, one entry per CDR3 protein. The repertoire holds about 680,000 distinct CDR3 sequences, with approximately 49% as singletons. Material for sequencing was blood. Source of these receptors: a woman aged 55-70 years in good health.

This rearrangement joins TRBV20-1 to TRBJ2-3, with D unresolved. The CDR3 extends over 13 amino acids. Germline CDR1 DFQATT, CDR2 SNEGSKA (reference sequence). V dropped 1 base and J dropped 1 base, with 6 bases sitting between them. In DNA form, the CDR3 reads TGCAGTGCTAGAGGGGCGGGCACAGATACGCAGTATTTT. Translation gives CSARGAGTDTQYF.

J is TRBJ1-4 and V is TRBV5-5, with D hard to call. Germline V lookup: CDR1 SGHKS, CDR2 YYEKEE (reference sequence). Trimming took off 4 bases at V and 0 bases at J, with 10 bases between the two ends. This CDR3 has 15 residues. CDR3 sequence (DNA): TGTGCCAGCAGCAAAGGAGGAGCAACTAATGAAAAACTGTTTTTT. This codes for CASSKGGATNEKLFF.

The rearrangement links TRBV10-3 to TRBJ2-7; D is perhaps TRBD1 (6 bases). The V end was cut by 6 bases, the J end by 7 bases, with 13 bases between. The germline V gene has CDR1 ENHRY and CDR2 SYGVKD. The CDR3 length is 12 residues. CDR3 residues: CAISQTGEEQYF. CDR3 DNA: TGTGCCATCAGCCAGACAGGAGAGGAGCAGTACTTC.

This clonotype was detected only a few times. Here the CDR3 reads CASSFGTSEETQYF. The DNA of the CDR3 is TGTGCCAGCAGCTTCGGGACTAGCGAAGAGACCCAGTACTTC. The genes are TRBV7-2 and TRBJ2-5; 10 bases match TRBD2. Germline V lookup: CDR1 SGHTA, CDR2 FQGNSA. Unmatched junction bases numbered 1, after V lost 3 bases and J lost 3 bases. CDR3 length: 14 amino acids.

This clonotype has more than one count but fewer than ten. The chain employs TRBV7-9 and TRBJ2-1; TRBD2 matches at 12 bases. The CDR3 loop spans 17 amino acids. J lost 1 base, V lost 5 bases, and 6 bases had no gene match. Germline V gene sequence: CDR1 SEHNR, CDR2 FQNEAQ (reference sequence). This CDR3 is CASSRLAGVGSYNEQFF. DNA of the CDR3: TGTGCCAGCAGCCGACTAGCGGGAGTTGGGTCCTACAATGAGCAGTTCTTC.

V gene TRBV11-1 combines with J gene TRBJ2-1, with 7 positions matching TRBD2. The J segment lost 9 bases and the V segment lost 5 bases, leaving 13 bases of the junction unmatched. The length of the CDR3 is 15 residues. Germline CDR1 and CDR2: SGHAT and FQDESV (reference sequence). In DNA form, the CDR3 reads TGTGCCAGCAGCGCTCTAGCGGTGAAGGTCGGTGAGCAGTTCTTC. Translated: CASSALAVKVGEQFF.

The chain is built from TRBV4-3 and TRBJ1-4; 8 bases align to TRBD1. V lost 5 bases and J lost 6; bases outside the gene matches: 8. CDR1 and CDR2 from the germline V gene are LGHNA and YSLEER. CDR3 size: 15 residues. CDR3 in amino acids: CASSKGDRLDEKLFF. CDR3 coding DNA: TGCGCCAGCAGCAAAGGGGACAGGCTGGATGAAAAACTGTTTTTT.

The CDR3 nucleotides read TGCGCCAGCAGCTTGGATTTAAGGGAGGGCTACACCTTC. Translation: CASSLDLREGYTF. The chain couples TRBV5-1 to TRBJ1-2; no firm D call. From germline, CDR1 is SGHRS and CDR2 YFSETQ. The CDR3 has 13 amino acids. Deletions cut 0 bases from V and 8 bases from J, with 11 bases between.

This sequence joins TRBV20-1 and TRBJ1-1; the D gene is possibly TRBD1 (5 bases). From germline, CDR1 is DFQATT and CDR2 SNEGSKA (reference sequence). The CDR3 is 18 amino acids. V lost 3 bases and J 4 bases, leaving 27 bases between the germline ends. The CDR3 is CSASYLGSGRGIATEAFF. The DNA of the CDR3 is TGCAGTGCTAGCTATCTCGGGTCGGGGAGGGGCATTGCCACTGAAGCTTTCTTT.

The J gene is TRBJ2-7, the V gene TRBV18; no clear D. Germline-derived CDR1 and CDR2 are KGHSH and LQKENI. The CDR3 consists of 15 residues. Trimming left V 6 bases short and J 0 bases short, with 15 bases between. In DNA form, the CDR3 reads TGTGCCAGCTCTCCCGGAAGCTCCCTCTCCTACGAGCAGTACTTC. As protein: CASSPGSSLSYEQYF.

This chain links TRBV18 with TRBJ2-1; D is perhaps TRBD1 (5 bases). CDR3 length: 15 residues. CDR1 is KGHSH, CDR2 LQKENI, per germline. Trimming left V 6 bases short and J 3 bases short, with 15 bases between. The CDR3 spells CASSSTQGVYNEQFF. The CDR3 bases are TGTGCCAGCTCTTCGACTCAGGGCGTCTACAATGAGCAGTTCTTC.

DNA for the CDR3: TGCGCCAGCAGCTTGGGACTCTCTTTCGGGACAGATACGCAGTATTTT. Residues: CASSLGLSFGTDTQYF. This chain connects TRBV5-1 to TRBJ2-3; D is undetermined. The germline V gene encodes CDR1 SGHRS and CDR2 YFSETQ. The CDR3 extends over 16 amino acids. The V end lost 0 bases, the J end lost 3 bases, and 14 bases lay between the germline ends.

This clonotype was found once. The chain is built from TRBV30 and TRBJ2-7; D is tentatively TRBD1 or TRBD2 (5 bases each). This CDR3 is built from 15 residues. Trimming removed 5 bases at V and 0 bases at J, with 17 bases between. From germline, CDR1 is GTSNPN and CDR2 SVGIG (reference sequence). CDR3 sequence reads: CAWGQPRGFSYEQYF. In nucleotides, the CDR3 is TGTGCCTGGGGTCAACCCCGGGGCTTCTCCTACGAGCAGTACTTC.

About this clonotype: Germline is not matched at one junction end, which may reflect a read error. This chain uses TRBV20-1 with TRBJ1-2, with D uncertain. CDR1 is DFQATT, CDR2 SNEGSKA, per germline (reference sequence). The CDR3 extends over 12 amino acids. The CDR3 spells CSARDIRWGYTF. CDR3 in DNA: TGCAGTGCTCGAGACATAAGATGGGGCTACACCTTC.

The chain recombines TRBV20-1 with TRBJ2-7; D may correspond to TRBD1 or TRBD2 (5 bases each). From germline, CDR1 is DFQATT and CDR2 SNEGSKA (reference sequence). V shed 0 bases and J shed 2 bases, with 11 bases lying between them. The CDR3 has 14 residues. CDR3 DNA sequence: TGCAGTGCTAGAGAGGGGACGGGGACCTACGAGCAGTACTTC. Protein: CSAREGTGTYEQYF.

This clonotype has only a few counts. J is TRBJ2-7 and V is TRBV7-2, with D perhaps matching TRBD2 (6 bases). V lost 6 bases and J 0 bases, leaving 15 bases between the germline ends. The CDR3 consists of 15 residues. In germline, CDR1 is SGHTA, CDR2 FQGNSA. CDR3 in amino acids: CASRLRGLSSYEQYF. Here the CDR3 DNA reads TGTGCCAGCAGGTTGAGGGGACTCAGCTCCTACGAGCAGTACTTC.

There are a few counts of this clonotype. V gene TRBV15 combines with J gene TRBJ2-3; 8 nucleotides agree with TRBD2. The junction had 17 bases not matched to a gene; V was cut back by 4 bases and J by 2 bases. There are 19 residues in the CDR3. CDR1 is LNHNV and CDR2 is YYDKDF in the germline V gene (reference sequence). The CDR3 sequence: CATSTKRPTTSGLTDTQYF. CDR3 sequence (DNA): TGTGCCACCAGCACCAAGAGGCCGACTACTAGCGGTCTCACAGATACGCAGTATTTT.

V gene TRBV2 combines with J gene TRBJ2-7, with D perhaps TRBD1 (5 bases). CDR1 is SNHLY, CDR2 FYNNEI, per germline. Trimming cost V 9 bases and J 1 base, with 13 bases left between them. The CDR3 is 13 residues long. Here the CDR3 DNA reads TGTGCCAGTCTACAGGCTCTTTCCTACGAGCAGTACTTC. Encoded protein: CASLQALSYEQYF.

This clonotype showed up just a few times. This chain connects TRBV20-1 to TRBJ2-7; TRBD2 aligns across 13 bases. This CDR3 spans 14 amino acids. Trimming cost V 5 bases and J 7 bases; bases outside gene matches: 8. The V gene's germline CDR1 is DFQATT and CDR2 SNEGSKA (reference sequence). This chain's CDR3 is CSALGLAGNNEQYF. The CDR3 DNA follows: TGCAGTGCTCTGGGACTAGCGGGGAACAATGAGCAGTACTTC.

V and J are TRBV5-1 and TRBJ2-3; D not resolved. The CDR3 extends over 16 amino acids. The germline V gene has CDR1 SGHRS and CDR2 YFSETQ. V lost 1 base and J 2 bases, leaving 14 bases between the germline ends. In DNA form, the CDR3 reads TGCGCCAGCAGCTTGCAGCCGGTACTTTTCACAGATACGCAGTATTTT. Protein product: CASSLQPVLFTDTQYF.

V and J are TRBV20-1 and TRBJ2-5; TRBD2 aligns across 10 bases. The J call may be mistaken, given a closer DNA end match to TRBJ2-7. The CDR3 length is 13 residues. CDR1 and CDR2 from the germline V gene are DFQATT and SNEGSKA (reference sequence). The CDR3 nucleotides read TGCAGTGCTAGAAGCGGGAGGGCCTACGAGCAGTACTTC. Amino acid sequence: CSARSGRAYEQYF.

This clonotype was counted once. V and J are TRBV19 and TRBJ2-4, with 10 bases matching TRBD2. Germline assignment: CDR1 LNHDA and CDR2 SQIVND (reference sequence). The CDR3 is 14 amino acids. With 10 bases clipped from V and 10 bases from J, the junction kept 13 bases outside the gene matches. This CDR3 is CATSRGTSAPIQYF. Written as DNA, the CDR3 is TGTGCCACTTCAAGGGGGACTAGCGCCCCAATTCAGTACTTC.